Below are 32 T cell receptor beta chains sequenced from a single sample in a study of blood T cells in healthy people across ages. The authors ran a second PCR of about 7 to 12 cycles using a sample-barcoded 5' primer and a J-beta primer mix. Using its own MiXCR run on the 5' RACE reads, TCRdb lists one record per CDR3 protein. The table has about 570,000 distinct CDR3 sequences, about 27% seen once. This sample also appeared in a second study, on T cells of mothers and their children.

What was sequenced was blood. These receptors were collected from a boy aged 2 to 10 in good health.

Only a few counts were recorded for this clonotype. CDR3 coding DNA: TGTGCCAGCAGTGAAGTGGAGCGGGCGGCCTACGAGCAGTACTTC. Its translation: CASSEVERAAYEQYF. The chain has TRBV2 and TRBJ2-7; possibly TRBD2 for D (6 bases). The CDR3 covers 15 residues. Germline CDR1 reads SNHLY; CDR2 reads FYNNEI. V lost 1 base to trimming and J lost 2 bases, with 12 bases between them.

The J gene is TRBJ1-4, the V gene TRBV12-3 or TRBV12-4; D perhaps matches TRBD1 (6 bases). Trimming took off 3 bases at V and 10 bases at J, with 9 bases between the two ends. CDR3 length equals 12 residues. The CDR3 region is CASSFEGVKLFF. The CDR3 DNA follows: TGTGCCAGCAGTTTCGAGGGGGTAAAACTGTTTTTT.

This clonotype was counted a few times. This chain uses TRBV27 with TRBJ2-1; the D gene is possibly TRBD2 (6 bases). The germline V gene has CDR1 MNHEY and CDR2 SMNVEV (reference sequence). V was pared by 7 bases and J by 6 bases, with 22 bases between. The CDR3 spans 16 residues. The CDR3 reads CASMVWDGRGFNEQFF. The CDR3 bases are TGTGCCAGCATGGTCTGGGACGGCCGGGGGTTCAATGAGCAGTTCTTC.

In its sample, this clonotype was seen a few times. This rearrangement joins TRBV30 to TRBJ1-1, with D unclear. The CDR3 consists of 13 residues. CDR1 and CDR2 (germline): GTSNPN, SVGIG (reference sequence). Trimming took off 0 bases at V and 0 bases at J, with 5 bases between the two ends. The CDR3 nucleotides are TGTGCCTGGAGTGTCGGGTTGAACACTGAAGCTTTCTTT. This codes for CAWSVGLNTEAFF.

This clonotype has a handful of counts. One base away lies a much larger clone, so this may be a sequencing read error. The chain uses TRBV7-2 and TRBJ1-6, with 7 bases identical to TRBD1. The CDR3 is 14 residues long. With 3 bases clipped from V and 10 bases from J, the junction kept 6 bases outside the gene matches. CDR1 SGHTA and CDR2 FQGNSA come from the germline V gene. In DNA, the CDR3 is TGTGCCAGCAGCTTCGGCACACAGGGGTCACCCCTCCACTTT. Translated: CASSFGTQGSPLHF. Filled out from reference TRBV7-2 and TRBJ1-6, the complete variable domain reads GAGVSQSPSNKVTEKGKDVELRCDPISGHTALYWYRQSLGQGLEFLIYFQGNSAPDKSGLPSDRFSAERTGGSVSTLTIQRTQQEDSAVYLCASSFGTQGSPLHFGNGTRLTVT.

This clonotype came up a few times. This chain uses TRBV29-1 with TRBJ1-1; no clear D. Between the trimmed V and J ends, which lost 4 bases and 2 bases, there was a span of 11 bases. Germline V gene sequence: CDR1 SQVTM, CDR2 ANQGSEA. The CDR3 has 13 residues. CDR3 region: CSVGRARNTEAFF. The CDR3 DNA follows: TGCAGCGTTGGTAGGGCCAGAAACACTGAAGCTTTCTTT.

This clonotype appeared a few times. The CDR3 sequence: CASSLAGLAEETQYF. The CDR3 bases are TGCGCCAGCAGCTTGGCCGGGCTAGCGGAAGAGACCCAGTACTTC. The rearrangement uses TRBV5-1 and TRBJ2-5, with 7 nucleotides matching TRBD2. V lost 0 bases and J lost 3; bases outside the gene matches: 5. Germline CDR1 SGHRS, CDR2 YFSETQ. The CDR3 is 15 residues long.

Remarks on this clonotype: A read error is possible here, since a much larger clone lies one base away. The rearrangement joins TRBV29-1 to TRBJ2-5; 7 bases agree with TRBD1. The CDR3 loop spans 14 amino acids. Per the germline V gene, CDR1 is SQVTM and CDR2 is ANQGSEA. The CDR3 nucleotides read TGCAGCGTTGATCTGAGGGACAGCCAAGAGGCCCAGTACTTC. Translating it yields CSVDLRDSQEAQYF.

This clonotype came up many times. V usage is TRBV7-3 and J usage is TRBJ2-5; the D is unclear. Trimming took 1 base from V and 3 from J, leaving 6 bases between them. Per the germline V gene, CDR1 is SGHTA and CDR2 is FQGTGA. The CDR3 loop spans 13 amino acids. The CDR3 DNA sequence: TGTGCCAGCAGCTTAAGTACCGAAGAGACCCAGTACTTC. This encodes CASSLSTEETQYF.

This clonotype was observed a single time. The missing conserved phenylalanine or tryptophan at the end of this CDR3 makes a read error likely. The genes are TRBV6-5 and TRBJ2-4; a possible D gene is TRBD2 (7 bases). The CDR3 spans 14 residues. CDR1 and CDR2 (germline): MNHEY, SVGAGI. Trimming shortened V by 5 bases and J by 8 bases, and 16 bases separated the two germline ends. DNA for the CDR3: TGTGCCAGCAGTGGAGGGGGGGCGGGTTACATTCAGTACCTC. This sequence encodes CASSGGGAGYIQYL.

CDR3 loop: CASSSTARGNSPLHF. The CDR3 DNA is TGTGCCAGCAGCTCAACGGCACGGGGCAATTCACCCCTCCACTTT. V usage is TRBV5-5 and J usage is TRBJ1-6; D might be TRBD1 (5 bases). V gave up 3 bases and J gave up 7 bases, with 14 bases separating them. This CDR3 has 15 residues. The germline CDR1 and CDR2 sequences are SGHKS and YYEKEE (reference sequence). Based on the CDR3 plus reference TRBV5-5 and TRBJ1-6, the full variable domain is DAGVTQSPTHLIKTRGQQVTLRCSPISGHKSVSWYQQVLGQGPQFIFQYYEKEERGRGNFPDRFSARQFPNYSSELNVNALLLGDSALYLCASSSTARGNSPLHFGNGTRLTVT.

The CDR3 loop is CSARDTSGRAVEQFF. In DNA, the CDR3 is TGCAGTGCTAGAGACACTAGCGGGAGGGCCGTTGAGCAGTTCTTC. The gene calls are TRBV20-1 and TRBJ2-1; 13 bases are a match to TRBD2. The CDR3 sequence is 15 residues long. V was clipped by 0 bases and J by 9 bases; unmatched bases: 5. Germline CDR1 is DFQATT and CDR2 is SNEGSKA (reference sequence).

V usage is TRBV20-1 and J usage is TRBJ1-2; TRBD1 matches 8 bases. Germline V gene sequence: CDR1 DFQATT, CDR2 SNEGSKA (reference sequence). The CDR3 extends over 13 amino acids. The CDR3 sequence: CIPGGLESYGYTF. CDR3 nucleotides: TGCATCCCAGGGGGCCTCGAATCCTATGGCTACACCTTC.

The chain recombines TRBV5-4 with TRBJ2-5; 9 bases fit TRBD2. The length of the CDR3 is 16 residues. Trimming at V came to 0 bases and at J to 5 bases, leaving 8 bases not matched to a gene. Germline V gene lookup returns CDR1 SGHNT and CDR2 YYREEE (reference sequence). The CDR3 DNA is TGTGCCAGCAGCTTGGGGCTAGCGGGGCCGGGGGAGACCCAGTACTTC. It specifies CASSLGLAGPGETQYF.

The chain employs TRBV20-1 and TRBJ2-3; D is perhaps TRBD1 (6 bases). With 3 bases removed from V and 0 bases from J, the gap between germline ends came to 13 bases. Per the germline V gene, CDR1 is DFQATT and CDR2 is SNEGSKA (reference sequence). CDR3 length: 15 residues. The CDR3 protein is CSARKTGFSTDTQYF. The CDR3 DNA follows: TGCAGTGCTAGGAAGACAGGATTTAGCACAGATACGCAGTATTTT.

This clonotype was seen only a few times. The CDR3 region has the DNA TGCGCCAGCAGCCCGACCGGGACCGGGGAGCTGTTTTTT. As protein: CASSPTGTGELFF. The chain links TRBV4-3 to TRBJ2-2; D is ambiguous. The V gene lost 4 bases and the J gene lost 5 bases, with 8 bases spanning the gap. The length of the CDR3 is 13 residues. Germline V gene data show CDR1 as LGHNA and CDR2 as YSLEER.

This clonotype was detected only a few times. The rearrangement joins TRBV30 to TRBJ2-7; 7 bases are a match to TRBD2. The germline V gene encodes CDR1 GTSNPN and CDR2 SVGIG (reference sequence). The J segment lost 2 bases and the V segment lost 0 bases, leaving 7 bases of the junction unmatched. The CDR3 sequence is 15 residues long. The DNA for the CDR3 is TGTGCCTGGAGTGTACGTAGTGGGAGGGCCTACGAGCAGTACTTC. This sequence encodes CAWSVRSGRAYEQYF.

There are a few counts of this clonotype. The chain is built from TRBV7-8 and TRBJ2-2; perhaps TRBD2 as D (7 bases). Germline-derived CDR1 and CDR2 are SGHVS and FQNEAQ. This CDR3 region has 15 residues. With 4 bases removed from V and 5 bases from J, the gap between germline ends came to 14 bases. The CDR3 DNA reads TGTGCCAGCAGCTGGTGGGGGGGCGGAACCGGGGAGCTGTTTTTT. Residues: CASSWWGGGTGELFF. Drawing the rest from reference TRBV7-8 and TRBJ2-2, the complete variable domain is GAGVSQSPRYKVAKRGQDVALRCDPISGHVSLFWYQQALGQGPEFLTYFQNEAQLDKSGLPSDRFFAERPEGSVSTLKIQRTQQEDSAVYLCASSWWGGGTGELFFGEGSRLTVL.

The chain recombines TRBV7-8 with TRBJ2-7; either TRBD1 or TRBD2 may fit D (5 bases each). The germline V gene encodes CDR1 SGHVS and CDR2 FQNEAQ. The CDR3 length is 13 residues. The ends were cut back, 6 bases at V and 3 bases at J, with 12 bases in the middle. CDR3 DNA: TGTGCCAGCAGAGGGACGGACGACTACGAGCAGTACTTC. Protein product: CASRGTDDYEQYF. Complete variable domain (other parts from reference TRBV7-8 and TRBJ2-7): GAGVSQSPRYKVAKRGQDVALRCDPISGHVSLFWYQQALGQGPEFLTYFQNEAQLDKSGLPSDRFFAERPEGSVSTLKIQRTQQEDSAVYLCASRGTDDYEQYFGPGTRLTVT.

J is TRBJ1-1 and V is TRBV6-5; D might be TRBD1 (6 bases). The CDR3 is 15 amino acids. Germline V gene sequence: CDR1 MNHEY, CDR2 SVGAGI. V was cut by 6 bases and J by 1 base, with 15 bases left in between. CDR3 sequence reads: CASRVRQAANTEAFF. In DNA form, the CDR3 reads TGTGCCAGCAGAGTCCGACAGGCTGCGAACACTGAAGCTTTCTTT.

The chain combines TRBV7-3 with TRBJ2-3; TRBD1 might be the D (6 bases). From germline, CDR1 is SGHTA and CDR2 FQGTGA. This CDR3 is 15 amino acids long. V was trimmed by 2 bases and J by 0 bases, leaving 9 bases between them. The CDR3 DNA is TGTGCCAGCAGCTTATCAGGGGTTAGCACAGATACGCAGTATTTT. It encodes CASSLSGVSTDTQYF. The whole variable domain, remainder taken from reference TRBV7-3 and TRBJ2-3, is GAGVSQTPSNKVTEKGKYVELRCDPISGHTALYWYRQSLGQGPEFLIYFQGTGAADDSGLPNDRFFAVRPEGSVSTLKIQRTERGDSAVYLCASSLSGVSTDTQYFGPGTRLTVL.

This clonotype was detected a few times. This chain uses TRBV12-5 with TRBJ2-1; weak D call: TRBD2 (7 bases). The J call may be incorrect, as the DNA end agrees better with TRBJ2-7. The CDR3 runs to 13 residues. Germline loops: CDR1 LGHNT, CDR2 FRNRAP. CDR3 nucleotides: TGTGCTAGTGGCTCCGGGGGGCGCCGGGTGCAGTACTTC. The encoded protein is CASGSGGRRVQYF.

This clonotype was seen more than once but under ten times. The rearrangement uses TRBV4-3 and TRBJ1-2; 8 bases are shared with TRBD1. Unmatched junction bases numbered 6, after V lost 1 base and J lost 2 bases. Germline CDR1 reads LGHNA; CDR2 reads YSLEER. CDR3 size: 16 residues. The DNA for the CDR3 is TGCGCCAGCAGCCAAGGCCCTTGGGACAGGAACTATGGCTACACCTTC. Amino acid sequence: CASSQGPWDRNYGYTF.

This clonotype was seen a handful of times. Relative to the germline gene, one junction end is altered; a read error may explain this. This rearrangement joins TRBV9 to TRBJ2-7; D may be TRBD2 (7 bases). Germline lookup yields CDR1 SGDLS and CDR2 YYNGEE. The CDR3 is made up of 15 amino acids. The CDR3 protein is CASSVGGGSSYGQYF. CDR3 nucleotides: TGTGCCAGCAGCGTGGGCGGGGGCAGCTCCTACGGGCAGTACTTC.

This clonotype turned up a few times. One junction end does not reproduce the germline sequence, and a read error may be involved. This chain uses TRBV10-1 with TRBJ1-2, with D perhaps TRBD1 (6 bases). The CDR3 spans 17 residues. Germline lookup yields CDR1 WNHNN and CDR2 SYGVQD (reference sequence). CDR3 loop: CASSEWVHRDHSYGYAF. The DNA for the CDR3 is TGCGCCAGCAGTGAGTGGGTACACAGGGACCACTCCTATGGCTACGCCTTC.

This clonotype turned up a few times. The junction does not match germline at one end; this may be a read error. This chain uses TRBV7-3 with TRBJ2-2, with D perhaps matching TRBD1 or TRBD2 (5 bases each). Germline CDR1 reads SGHTA; CDR2 reads FQGTGA. The CDR3 extends over 15 amino acids. CDR3 sequence (DNA): TGTGCCAGCAGCGCTCAGGGTGGTAGCGCCGGGGAGCTGCTTTTT. This sequence encodes CASSAQGGSAGELLF. The whole variable domain, remainder taken from reference TRBV7-3 and TRBJ2-2, is GAGVSQTPSNKVTEKGKYVELRCDPISGHTALYWYRQSLGQGPEFLIYFQGTGAADDSGLPNDRFFAVRPEGSVSTLKIQRTERGDSAVYLCASSAQGGSAGELLFGEGSRLTVL.

This clonotype was recorded only once. The chain recombines TRBV9 with TRBJ1-1; no clear D gene. The CDR3 contains 13 residues. Per the germline V gene, CDR1 is SGDLS and CDR2 is YYNGEE. The V and J ends lost 0 bases and 4 bases respectively, with 7 bases between them. The CDR3: CASSVDGFTEAFF. DNA of the CDR3: TGTGCCAGCAGCGTAGACGGGTTCACTGAAGCTTTCTTT.

The chain uses TRBV4-3 and TRBJ2-5; 7 nucleotides align to TRBD1. The DNA end is more similar to TRBJ2-7, so the J call may be wrong. The length of the CDR3 is 15 residues. Germline V gene lookup returns CDR1 LGHNA and CDR2 YSLEER. The CDR3 bases are TGCGCCAGCAGCCAAGATTGGCAGGGGGCCTACGAGCAGTACTTC. Translated: CASSQDWQGAYEQYF.

This chain joins TRBV20-1 and TRBJ2-5, with D possibly TRBD2 on 5 matching bases. CDR1 is DFQATT and CDR2 is SNEGSKA in the germline V gene (reference sequence). V was shortened by 3 bases and J by 3 bases, with 17 bases between the two germline ends. The length of the CDR3 is 15 residues. CDR3 protein: CSASRDGRLKETQYF. The CDR3, as DNA: TGCAGTGCTAGCCGGGATGGGCGACTAAAAGAGACCCAGTACTTC.

This chain connects TRBV12-3 or TRBV12-4 to TRBJ2-1; D gene ambiguous. This CDR3 region has 12 residues. V was clipped by 2 bases and J by 13 bases, with 12 bases between them. CDR3 loop: CASSLRRAAQFF. The CDR3, as DNA: TGTGCCAGCAGTTTAAGGCGCGCAGCCCAGTTCTTC.

The chain carries TRBV27 and TRBJ1-1; D not certain. There are 14 residues in the CDR3. From germline, CDR1 is MNHEY and CDR2 SMNVEV (reference sequence). V was trimmed by 6 bases and J by 10 bases, leaving 21 bases between them. CDR3 region: CASSQLKETITAFF. The DNA of the CDR3 is TGTGCCAGCAGCCAACTTAAAGAGACAATTACAGCTTTCTTT.

The chain uses TRBV20-1 and TRBJ2-5, with 10 nucleotides matching TRBD1. Germline V gives CDR1 DFQATT, CDR2 SNEGSKA (reference sequence). The CDR3 covers 15 residues. J was trimmed by 4 bases and V by 0 bases; bases with no gene match: 5. The CDR3 here is CSARDLGQGGETQYF. CDR3 nucleotide sequence: TGCAGTGCTAGAGATTTAGGACAGGGGGGAGAGACCCAGTACTTC.